The 4 T cell receptor beta chains presented below share a single source sample, sequenced in a study of control samples from healthy donors and cancer patients (dated by TCRdb to the early 2020s). The method behind the library was the immunoSEQ multiplex PCR assay. This is the immuneACCESS table as TCRdb keeps it, with only in-frame sequences that have V and J called. A part of the clones is gone; compared with another copy, unresolved V genes explain less than half, and the rest is unexplained. The sample data list about 75,000 clones, and around 94% of these were observed just once. The ten largest clones capture approximately 6% of the sample. The sequencing input was blood. The receptors stem from a middle-aged woman in good health.

This clone was picked up one time. The CDR3 is CASSLSGEGTQYF. CDR3 DNA: TGTGCCAGCAGCCTTTCGGGGGAAGGGACCCAGTACTTC. The chain uses TRBV28 and TRBJ2-5; a weak D match, TRBD2 (6 bases). Trimming removed 6 bases at V and 7 bases at J, with 15 bases between. The germline CDR1 and CDR2 sequences are MDHEN and SYDVKM. This CDR3 comprises 13 residues.

This clone turned up a few times. The CDR3 sequence is CASQRSSYNEQFF. The CDR3 DNA is TGTGCCAGCCAACGTAGCTCCTACAATGAGCAGTTCTTC. V gene TRBV9 combines with J gene TRBJ2-1; D unresolved. Between the trimmed V and J ends, which lost 7 bases and 0 bases, there was a span of 8 bases. Germline CDR1 reads SGDLS; CDR2 reads YYNGEE. The CDR3 sequence is 13 residues long.

This chain connects TRBV4-3 to TRBJ2-2; the D is unclear. The CDR3 is 13 amino acids. Trimming removed 0 bases from V and 8 bases from J, with 7 bases in between. Per germline, CDR1 LGHNA and CDR2 YSLEER. The CDR3 region is CASSQEPTGELFF. Here the CDR3 DNA reads TGCGCCAGCAGCCAAGAACCGACAGGGGAGCTGTTTTTT.

The rearrangement joins TRBV19 to TRBJ2-7; a possible D gene is TRBD1 (7 bases). The CDR3 consists of 13 residues. V was cut by 5 bases and J by 2 bases, with 10 bases left in between. Germline CDR1 is LNHDA and CDR2 is SQIVND (reference sequence). In DNA form, the CDR3 reads TGTGCCAGTAGTCCAGGGGGGCCCTACGAGCAGTACTTC. This codes for CASSPGGPYEQYF.